The T cell receptor beta chain described here comes from a study of T cell changes during pregnancy in multiple sclerosis. TCRdb's copy holds only in-frame clones and misses some; the assay was immunoSEQ multiplex PCR. The sample carries some 80,000 clones, roughly 94% recorded once. The V and J ends lost 4 bases and 10 bases, in that order; junction bases with no gene match: 5. Per the germline V gene, CDR1 is LGHNA and CDR2 is YSLEER. CDR3 length: 13 residues. This TCR was recovered from a female donor with multiple sclerosis, enrolled in a pregnancy study. Specimen: peripheral blood, collected before pregnancy. J is TRBJ2-1 and V is TRBV4-3; 9 bases map to TRBD2. In DNA, the CDR3 is TGCGCCAGCAGCCTGGAGACTAGCGGAGAGCAGTTCTTC. It yields the protein CASSLETSGEQFF.